In its sample, the clone carrying this TCR beta chain was seen once. Data came from immunoSEQ multiplex PCR; TCRdb stores just in-frame clones and leaves some out. The table has approximately 2.3 million clones, just over 90% seen once; the top ten hold 0.35% to 0.5%. The sample is drawn from a study of shared clonotypes between healthy human individuals. The CDR3 extends over 16 amino acids. A CD45RA+ naive subset and a CD45RA-negative memory subset were split from CD4+ cells. The sequencing sample was made of naive CD4+ T cells from PBMCs. Subset here: CD45RA+ positively selected. The chain uses TRBV21-1 and TRBJ2-3; the D call TRBD2 from the table was never checked on the DNA. TRBV21-1 is recorded as a pseudogene. This clonotype was obtained from a man younger than 35 in good health. Some clones in this sample may be carry-over from other donors' samples. Written as DNA, the CDR3 is TGTGCCAGCACCGGGCCCCCTAGCGGGAGCACAGATACGCAGTATTTT. Amino acid sequence: CASTGPPSGSTDTQYF.